This TCR beta chain was captured by sequencing in a study of STAT3 mutations in large granular lymphocyte leukemia. Overall study: Among longitudinally sequenced T-LGLL patients, roughly half had canonical activating STAT3 mutations detected.

This clone was counted between two and nine times. Antigen unknown. Generated by immunoSEQ multiplex PCR, the TCRdb table keeps only in-frame clones and is missing some. Found here are approximately 6,700 clones, around 52% of them singletons; the top ten hold under 85%. Study-level results: Every T-LGLL patient had at least one immunodominant TCRbeta clonotype. All newly emerging clones after therapy were STAT3 wild type. In some patients, a small highly pathogenic clone possibly went undetected. Some patients had dominant TCR clones larger than their STAT3 mutant burden.

There are 12 residues in the CDR3. The V gene's germline CDR1 is SQVTM and CDR2 ANQGSEA. Losses at the gene ends were 6 bases for V and 7 bases for J; bases not matched to a gene: 5. Sequencing was done on a sample of peripheral blood mononuclear cells. V and J are TRBV29-1 and TRBJ1-2; 10 bases line up with TRBD1. The sequence came from a boy between 10 and 17 years old with T-cell large granular lymphocyte leukemia. Some clones in this sample may be carry-over from other donors' samples. The chain's CDR3 is CSVGQGDSGYTF. The CDR3 region has the DNA TGCAGCGTAGGACAGGGGGATTCTGGCTACACCTTC.